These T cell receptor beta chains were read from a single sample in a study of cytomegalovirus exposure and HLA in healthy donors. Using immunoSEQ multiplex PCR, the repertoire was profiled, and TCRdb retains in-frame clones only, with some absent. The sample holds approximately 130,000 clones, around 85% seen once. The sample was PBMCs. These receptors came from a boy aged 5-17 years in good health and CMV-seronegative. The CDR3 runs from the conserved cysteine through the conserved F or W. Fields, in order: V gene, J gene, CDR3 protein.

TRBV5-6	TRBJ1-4	CASSSERDGGFRKLFF
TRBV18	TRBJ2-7	CASSPQRGTYEQYF
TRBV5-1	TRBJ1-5	CASSWLQGNQPQHF
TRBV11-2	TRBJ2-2	CASSSSGGNTGELFF
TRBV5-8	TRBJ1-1	CASSRRDRVNTEAFF
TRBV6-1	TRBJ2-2	CASSDPGLASLGELFF
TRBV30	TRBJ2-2	CAWSVWGGKGSNTGELFF
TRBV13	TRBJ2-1	CASSTRQTSDEQFF
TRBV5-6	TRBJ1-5	CASSLHVEWPQHF
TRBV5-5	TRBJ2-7	CASSSDLGFYEQYF
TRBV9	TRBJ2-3	CASSVGGRVGTDTQYF
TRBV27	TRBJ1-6	CASGRGGNSPLHF
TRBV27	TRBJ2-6	CASRPLTAGANVLTF
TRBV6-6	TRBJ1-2	CASSYSARQGYTF
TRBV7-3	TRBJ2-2	CASSLYSGNTGELFF
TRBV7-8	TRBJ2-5	CASSLRLAGEIQETQYF
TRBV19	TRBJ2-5	CASMLMGRGETQYF
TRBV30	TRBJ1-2	CAWSVQGAYGYPF
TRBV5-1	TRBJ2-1	CASSSWDRGLNEQFF
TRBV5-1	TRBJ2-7	CASSRDRDYEQYF
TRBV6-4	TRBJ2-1	CASSEQGIGEQFF
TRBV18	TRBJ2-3	CASSRSGSEADTQYF
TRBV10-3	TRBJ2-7	CAISVAGGPEEQYF
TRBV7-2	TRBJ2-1	CASSDTGEEQFF
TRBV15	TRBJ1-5	CATSRGETERDQPQHF
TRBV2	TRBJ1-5	CASSGTGNQPQHF
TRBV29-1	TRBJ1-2	CSVSQGGSYGYTF
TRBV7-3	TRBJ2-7	CSSSLAEGEQYF
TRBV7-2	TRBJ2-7	CASSLSAGDAYEQYF
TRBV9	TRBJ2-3	CASSVLAGVDTQYF
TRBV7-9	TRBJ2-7	CSSSLAREGTYEQYF
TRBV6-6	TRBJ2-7	CASSSRTGAYEQYF
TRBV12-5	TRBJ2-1	CASGSMAGDEQFF
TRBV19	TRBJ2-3	CASSIDGWSGGFTDTQYF
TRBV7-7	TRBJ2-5	CASSLGRGETQYF
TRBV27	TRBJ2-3	CASSFTRGTDTQYF